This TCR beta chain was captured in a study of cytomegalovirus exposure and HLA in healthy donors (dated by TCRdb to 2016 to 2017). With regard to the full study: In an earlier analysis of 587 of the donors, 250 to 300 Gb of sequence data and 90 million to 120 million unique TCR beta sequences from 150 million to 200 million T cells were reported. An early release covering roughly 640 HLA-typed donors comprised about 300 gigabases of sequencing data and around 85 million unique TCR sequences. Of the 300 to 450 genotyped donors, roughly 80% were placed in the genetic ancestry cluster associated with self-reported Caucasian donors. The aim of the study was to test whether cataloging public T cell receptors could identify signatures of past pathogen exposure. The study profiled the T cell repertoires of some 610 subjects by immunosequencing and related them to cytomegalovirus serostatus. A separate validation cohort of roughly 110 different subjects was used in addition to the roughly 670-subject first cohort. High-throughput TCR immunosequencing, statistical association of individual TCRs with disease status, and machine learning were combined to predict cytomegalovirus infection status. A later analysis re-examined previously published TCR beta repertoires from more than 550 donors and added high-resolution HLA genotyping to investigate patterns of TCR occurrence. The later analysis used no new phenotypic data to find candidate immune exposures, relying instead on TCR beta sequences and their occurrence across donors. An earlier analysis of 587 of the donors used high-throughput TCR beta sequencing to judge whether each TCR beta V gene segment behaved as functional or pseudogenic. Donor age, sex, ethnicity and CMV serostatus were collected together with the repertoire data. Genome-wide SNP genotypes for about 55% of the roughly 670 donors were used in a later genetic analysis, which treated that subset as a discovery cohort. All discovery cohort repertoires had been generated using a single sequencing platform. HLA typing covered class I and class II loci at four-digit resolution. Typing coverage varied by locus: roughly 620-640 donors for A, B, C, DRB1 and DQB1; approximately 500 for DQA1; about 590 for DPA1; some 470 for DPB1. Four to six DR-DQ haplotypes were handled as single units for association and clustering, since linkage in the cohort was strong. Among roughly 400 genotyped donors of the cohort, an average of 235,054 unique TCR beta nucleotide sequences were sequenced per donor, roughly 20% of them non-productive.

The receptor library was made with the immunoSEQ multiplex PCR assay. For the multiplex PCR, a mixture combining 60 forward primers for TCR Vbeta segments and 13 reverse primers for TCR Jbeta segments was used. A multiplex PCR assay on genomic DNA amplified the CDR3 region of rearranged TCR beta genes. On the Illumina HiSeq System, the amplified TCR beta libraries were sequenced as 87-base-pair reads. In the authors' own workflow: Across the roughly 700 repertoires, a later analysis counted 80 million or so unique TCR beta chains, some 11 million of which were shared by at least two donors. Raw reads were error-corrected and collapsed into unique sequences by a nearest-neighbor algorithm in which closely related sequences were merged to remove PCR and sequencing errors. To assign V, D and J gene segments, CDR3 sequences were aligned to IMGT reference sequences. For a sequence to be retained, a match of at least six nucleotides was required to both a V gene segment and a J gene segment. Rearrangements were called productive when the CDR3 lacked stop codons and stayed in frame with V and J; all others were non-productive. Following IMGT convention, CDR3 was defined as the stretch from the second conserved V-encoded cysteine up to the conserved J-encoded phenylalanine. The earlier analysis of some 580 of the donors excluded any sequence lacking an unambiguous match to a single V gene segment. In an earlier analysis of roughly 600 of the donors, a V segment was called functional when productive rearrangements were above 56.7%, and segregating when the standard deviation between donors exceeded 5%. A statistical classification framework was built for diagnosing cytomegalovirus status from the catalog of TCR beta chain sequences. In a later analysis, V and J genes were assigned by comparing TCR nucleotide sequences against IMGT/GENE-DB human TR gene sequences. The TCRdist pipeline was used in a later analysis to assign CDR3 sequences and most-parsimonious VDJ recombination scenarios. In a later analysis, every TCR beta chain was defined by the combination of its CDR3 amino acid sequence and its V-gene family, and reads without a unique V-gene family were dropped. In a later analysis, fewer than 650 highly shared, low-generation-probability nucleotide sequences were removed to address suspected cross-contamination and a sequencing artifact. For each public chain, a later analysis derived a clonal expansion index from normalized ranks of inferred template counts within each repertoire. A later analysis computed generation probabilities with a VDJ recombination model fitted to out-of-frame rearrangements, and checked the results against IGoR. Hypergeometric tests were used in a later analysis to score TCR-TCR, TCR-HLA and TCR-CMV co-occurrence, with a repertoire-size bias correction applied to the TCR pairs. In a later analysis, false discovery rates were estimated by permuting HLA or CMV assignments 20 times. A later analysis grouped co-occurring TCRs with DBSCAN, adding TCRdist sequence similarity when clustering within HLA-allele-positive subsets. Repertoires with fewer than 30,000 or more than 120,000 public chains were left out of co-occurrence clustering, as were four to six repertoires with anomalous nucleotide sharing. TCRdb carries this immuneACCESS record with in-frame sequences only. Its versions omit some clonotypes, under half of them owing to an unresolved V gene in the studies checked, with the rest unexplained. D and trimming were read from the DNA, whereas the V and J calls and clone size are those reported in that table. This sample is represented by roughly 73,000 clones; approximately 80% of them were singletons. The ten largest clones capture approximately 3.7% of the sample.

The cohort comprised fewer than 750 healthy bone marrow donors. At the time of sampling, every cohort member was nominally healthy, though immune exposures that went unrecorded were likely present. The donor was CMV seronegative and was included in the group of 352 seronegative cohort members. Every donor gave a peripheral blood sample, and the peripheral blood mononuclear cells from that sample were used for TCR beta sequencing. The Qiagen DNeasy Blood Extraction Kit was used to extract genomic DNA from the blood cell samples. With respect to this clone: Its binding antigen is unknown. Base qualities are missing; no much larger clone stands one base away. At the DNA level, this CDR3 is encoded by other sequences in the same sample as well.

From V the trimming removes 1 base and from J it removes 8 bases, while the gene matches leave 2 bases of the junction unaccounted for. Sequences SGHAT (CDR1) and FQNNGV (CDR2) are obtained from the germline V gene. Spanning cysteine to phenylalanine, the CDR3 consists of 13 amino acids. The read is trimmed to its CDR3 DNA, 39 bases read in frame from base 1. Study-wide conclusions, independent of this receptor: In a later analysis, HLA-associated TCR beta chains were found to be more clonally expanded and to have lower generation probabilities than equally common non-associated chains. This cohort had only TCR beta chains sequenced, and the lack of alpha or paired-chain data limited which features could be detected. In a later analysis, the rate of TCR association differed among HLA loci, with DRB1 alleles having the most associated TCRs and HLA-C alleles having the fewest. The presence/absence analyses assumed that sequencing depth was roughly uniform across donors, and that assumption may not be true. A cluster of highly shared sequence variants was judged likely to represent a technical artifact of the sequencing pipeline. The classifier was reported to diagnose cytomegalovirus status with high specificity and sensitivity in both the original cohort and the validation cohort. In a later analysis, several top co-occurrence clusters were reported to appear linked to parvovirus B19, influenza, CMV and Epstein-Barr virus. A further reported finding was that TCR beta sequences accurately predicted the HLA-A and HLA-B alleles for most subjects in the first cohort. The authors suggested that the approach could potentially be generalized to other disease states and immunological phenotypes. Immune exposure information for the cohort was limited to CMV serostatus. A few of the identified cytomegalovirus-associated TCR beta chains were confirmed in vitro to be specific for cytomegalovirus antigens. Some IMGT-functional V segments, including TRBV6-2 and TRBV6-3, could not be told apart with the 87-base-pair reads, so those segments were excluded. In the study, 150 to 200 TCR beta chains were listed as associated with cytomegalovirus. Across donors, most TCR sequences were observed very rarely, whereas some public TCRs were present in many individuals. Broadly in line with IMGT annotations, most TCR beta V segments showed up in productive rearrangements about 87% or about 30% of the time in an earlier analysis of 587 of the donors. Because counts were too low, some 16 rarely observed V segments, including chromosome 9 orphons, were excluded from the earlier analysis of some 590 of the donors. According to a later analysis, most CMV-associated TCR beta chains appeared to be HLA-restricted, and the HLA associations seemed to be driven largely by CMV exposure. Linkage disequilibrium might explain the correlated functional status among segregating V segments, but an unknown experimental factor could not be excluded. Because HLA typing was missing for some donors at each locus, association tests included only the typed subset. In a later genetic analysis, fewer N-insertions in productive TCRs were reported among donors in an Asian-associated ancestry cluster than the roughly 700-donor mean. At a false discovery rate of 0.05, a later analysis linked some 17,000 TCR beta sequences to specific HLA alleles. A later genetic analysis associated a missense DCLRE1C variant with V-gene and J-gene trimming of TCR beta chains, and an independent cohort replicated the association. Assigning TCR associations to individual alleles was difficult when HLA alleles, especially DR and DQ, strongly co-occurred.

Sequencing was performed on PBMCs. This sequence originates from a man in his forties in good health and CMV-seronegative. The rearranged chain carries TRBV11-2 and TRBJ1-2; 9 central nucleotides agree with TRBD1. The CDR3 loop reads CASSLGTGDGYTF. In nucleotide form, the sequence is TGTGCCAGCAGCTTAGGGACAGGGGACGGCTACACCTTC. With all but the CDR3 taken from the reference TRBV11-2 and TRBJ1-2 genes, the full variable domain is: EAGVAQSPRYKIIEKRQSVAFWCNPISGHATLYWYQQILGQGPKLLIQFQNNGVVDDSQLPKDRFSAERLKGVDSTLKIQPAKLEDSAVYLCASSLGTGDGYTFGSGTRLTVV.